A single sample gave rise to the 26 T cell receptor beta chains below, sequenced in a study of cytomegalovirus exposure and HLA in healthy donors. Amplification used 60 Vbeta primers and 13 Jbeta primers. The table came from immunoSEQ multiplex PCR; TCRdb's copy has only in-frame clones and leaves some out. Of tens of thousands of clones in the sample, 70% to 85% are singletons; the top ten hold approximately 8.2%. The sample taken for sequencing was PBMCs. These receptors originate from a man aged 55 to 70 in good health and CMV-seronegative.

The chain employs TRBV15 and TRBJ1-2; no reliable D call. With 0 bases removed from V and 8 bases from J, the gap between germline ends came to 7 bases. Germline V gives CDR1 LNHNV, CDR2 YYDKDF (reference sequence). CDR3 length equals 12 residues. CDR3 sequence reads: CATSRDRLGYTF. CDR3 DNA sequence: TGTGCCACCAGCAGAGACCGTTTGGGCTACACCTTC.

This clone has only one observation. CDR3 in amino acids: CASSSSLQGTSPLHF. Written as DNA, the CDR3 is TGCGCCAGCAGCTCTTCCCTACAGGGGACTTCACCCCTCCACTTT. V and J are TRBV5-1 and TRBJ1-6, with 7 bases fitting TRBD1. Germline CDR1 SGHRS, CDR2 YFSETQ. V gave up 3 bases and J gave up 9 bases; unmatched junction bases: 9. The CDR3 contains 15 residues.

V is TRBV7-8 and J is TRBJ2-7; 7 nucleotides align to TRBD2. CDR1 is SGHVS and CDR2 is FQNEAQ in the germline V gene. The CDR3 is made up of 15 amino acids. Germline trimming cut 5 bases from V and 5 bases from J; bases unmatched to any gene: 12. As DNA, the CDR3 is TGTGCCAGCAGCCCCTCCCCGGGGGGAGGCGACGAGCAGTACTTC. This codes for CASSPSPGGGDEQYF.

V is TRBV9 and J is TRBJ1-6; no clear D gene. Germline lookup yields CDR1 SGDLS and CDR2 YYNGEE. The CDR3 sequence is 14 residues long. The ends were cut back, 1 base at V and 8 bases at J, with 10 bases in the middle. The CDR3 nucleotides are TGTGCCAGCAGCGTACTGTCGGGAGATTCACCCCTCCACTTT. This gives the protein CASSVLSGDSPLHF. Looking up the rest from reference TRBV9 and TRBJ1-6 gives the full variable domain: DSGVTQTPKHLITATGQRVTLRCSPRSGDLSVYWYQQSLDQGLQFLIQYYNGEERAKGNILERFSAQQFPDLHSELNLSSLELGDSALYFCASSVLSGDSPLHFGNGTRLTVT.

There are a few counts of this clone. This chain links TRBV4-1 with TRBJ2-1; unclear D gene. Germline lookup yields CDR1 MGHRA and CDR2 YSYEKL. The CDR3 is made up of 12 amino acids. V shed 1 base and J shed 10 bases, with 8 bases lying between them. The CDR3: CASSQGSWEQFF. The CDR3 bases are TGCGCCAGCAGCCAAGGGAGTTGGGAGCAGTTCTTC.

Worth noting for this clone: Other DNA sequences in this sample translate to the same CDR3. The chain employs TRBV6-5 and TRBJ2-2; possible D gene TRBD2, 6 bases. V was trimmed by 6 bases and J by 1 base, leaving 12 bases between them. The CDR3 has 15 residues. The germline V gene encodes CDR1 MNHEY and CDR2 SVGAGI. CDR3 sequence reads: CASSLGTLNTGELFF. The CDR3 nucleotides are TGTGCCAGCAGCCTAGGGACTTTGAACACCGGGGAGCTGTTTTTT.

This clone came up a few times. This rearrangement joins TRBV28 to TRBJ2-1; D is possibly TRBD1 (5 bases). This CDR3 contains 14 residues. Germline V gives CDR1 MDHEN, CDR2 SYDVKM. The V and J ends lost 5 bases and 7 bases respectively, with 15 bases between them. CDR3 coding DNA: TGTGCCAGCAGTCCCCAGGGTCCCCTAAATGAGCAGTTCTTC. Protein product: CASSPQGPLNEQFF. Full variable domain (outside the CDR3, taken from reference TRBV28 and TRBJ2-1): DVKVTQSSRYLVKRTGEKVFLECVQDMDHENMFWYRQDPGLGLRLIYFSYDVKMKEKGDIPEGYSVSREKKERFSLILESASTNQTSMYLCASSPQGPLNEQFFGPGTRLTVL.

The chain uses TRBV6-6 and TRBJ2-3, with D unresolved. Looked up from germline, CDR1 is MNHNY and CDR2 is SVGAGI (reference sequence). The V end was cut by 2 bases, the J end by 1 base, with 7 bases between. This CDR3 contains 14 residues. The CDR3 DNA follows: TGTGCCAGCAGTTACGCCCGGGGCACAGATACGCAGTATTTT. Translation gives CASSYARGTDTQYF.

Only a few counts were recorded for this clone. Other DNA sequences from this sample encode an identical CDR3 as well. The chain joins TRBV5-6 to TRBJ2-3, with TRBD2 matching over 12 bases. V was clipped by 2 bases and J by 6 bases; unmatched bases: 1. The CDR3 totals 14 residues. CDR1 is SGHDT, CDR2 YYEEEE, per germline. The CDR3 spells CASSLGLAGDTQYF. CDR3 bases: TGTGCCAGCAGCTTAGGACTAGCGGGGGATACGCAGTATTTT.

The chain links TRBV5-6 to TRBJ2-1; 12 bases align to TRBD2. CDR1 SGHDT and CDR2 YYEEEE come from the germline V gene. The CDR3 extends over 15 amino acids. J gave up 4 bases and V 4 bases, and 3 bases lay outside the gene matches. The CDR3 region is CASSLGLAGYNEQFF. CDR3 nucleotides: TGTGCCAGCAGCCTAGGACTAGCGGGGTACAATGAGCAGTTCTTC. Based on the CDR3 plus reference TRBV5-6 and TRBJ2-1, the full variable domain is DAGVTQSPTHLIKTRGQQVTLRCSPKSGHDTVSWYQQALGQGPQFIFQYYEEEERQRGNFPDRFSGHQFPNYSSELNVNALLLGDSALYLCASSLGLAGYNEQFFGPGTRLTVL.

This clone was counted between two and nine times. The rearrangement links TRBV7-2 to TRBJ1-2; 7 bases are shared with TRBD1. The CDR3 consists of 13 residues. Trimming cost V 5 bases and J 5 bases; bases outside gene matches: 5. CDR1 and CDR2 (germline): SGHTA, FQGNSA. The CDR3 region is CASSLGQIYGYTF. CDR3 in DNA: TGTGCCAGCAGCCTGGGACAGATATATGGCTACACCTTC.

The rearrangement joins TRBV30 to TRBJ1-2, with 7 bases matching TRBD1. After removal of 2 bases from V and 8 bases from J, the junction contained 2 bases not matched to a gene. Germline V gene lookup returns CDR1 GTSNPN and CDR2 SVGIG (reference sequence). The CDR3 sequence is 11 residues long. For the CDR3, the DNA is TGTGCCTGGAGTACAGGGGAGGGCTACACCTTC. This translates into CAWSTGEGYTF. Filled out from reference TRBV30 and TRBJ1-2, the complete variable domain reads SQTIHQWPATLVQPVGSPLSLECTVEGTSNPNLYWYRQAAGRGLQLLFYSVGIGQISSEVPQNLSASRPQDRQFILSSKKLLLSDSGFYLCAWSTGEGYTFGSGTRLTVV.

V and J are TRBV2 and TRBJ2-7, with unresolved D. Germline assignment: CDR1 SNHLY and CDR2 FYNNEI. Deletions cut 6 bases from V and 3 bases from J, with 15 bases between. The CDR3 is 14 amino acids. The CDR3 region is CASSSEARNYEQYF. The DNA of the CDR3 is TGTGCCAGCAGCTCCGAGGCTAGGAACTACGAGCAGTACTTC.

Regarding this clone: The same CDR3 can be traced to other DNA sequences in this sample. This chain connects TRBV10-2 to TRBJ2-3; 11 bases fit TRBD2. Germline trimming cut 5 bases from V and 1 base from J; bases unmatched to any gene: 2. The CDR3 sequence is 15 residues long. The germline gives CDR1 WSHSY, CDR2 SAAADI. The CDR3: CASSSTSGGTDTQYF. The CDR3 DNA reads TGCGCCAGCAGTTCGACTAGCGGGGGCACAGATACGCAGTATTTT.

The chain recombines TRBV6-1 with TRBJ2-3; a weak D match, TRBD2 (5 bases). V lost 10 bases and J lost 2, with 16 bases in between. From germline, CDR1 is MNHNS and CDR2 SASEGT. This CDR3 has 14 residues. The CDR3 DNA reads as TGTGCCACTTCGGGGAGCCGGAACACAGATACGCAGTATTTT. Amino acid sequence: CATSGSRNTDTQYF.

This sequence joins TRBV28 and TRBJ1-2; the D is unclear. With 5 bases removed from V and 6 bases from J, the gap between germline ends came to 19 bases. Germline-derived CDR1 and CDR2 are MDHEN and SYDVKM. This CDR3 has 15 residues. CDR3 nucleotides: TGTGCCAGCAGTAGACCCGGAGTCGCAGAAAATGGCTACACCTTC. Protein sequence: CASSRPGVAENGYTF.

The chain recombines TRBV4-2 with TRBJ1-3; D not certain. V was cut by 4 bases and J by 2 bases, with 21 bases left in between. Per germline, CDR1 LGHNA and CDR2 YNFKEQ. The CDR3 length is 18 residues. CDR3 nucleotides: TGTGCCAGCAGCCCCACTATACTCGGCACCCGAACTGGAAACACCATATATTTT. Encoded protein: CASSPTILGTRTGNTIYF.

Here the CDR3 reads CASSLVGRGDPTGELFF. Here the CDR3 DNA reads TGTGCCAGCAGCTTAGTCGGGCGGGGGGACCCAACCGGGGAGCTGTTTTTT. The chain carries TRBV7-2 and TRBJ2-2; 8 nucleotides agree with TRBD2. Germline CDR1 and CDR2: SGHTA and FQGNSA. The V segment lost 1 base and the J segment 5 bases; nucleotides outside the gene matches: 9. The CDR3 totals 17 residues.

The chain recombines TRBV5-1 with TRBJ2-5; 7 bases line up with TRBD1. Germline values: CDR1 SGHRS, CDR2 YFSETQ. The CDR3 is 15 residues long. Trimming at V came to 4 bases and at J to 6 bases, leaving 12 bases not matched to a gene. CDR3 sequence: CASSPAGQGEKTQYF. CDR3 DNA: TGCGCCAGCAGCCCCGCCGGGCAGGGGGAAAAGACCCAGTACTTC.

This clone appeared a few times. CDR3 in DNA: TGTGCCAGCAGCCAGGGGATGGAACTGTTTTTT. Translating it yields CASSQGMELFF. V and J are TRBV27 and TRBJ1-4, with a weak D call TRBD1 (6 bases). V was pared by 6 bases and J by 12 bases, with 11 bases between. This CDR3 has 11 residues. Germline CDR1 MNHEY, CDR2 SMNVEV (reference sequence). The full variable domain, completed using reference TRBV27 and TRBJ1-4, is EAQVTQNPRYLITVTGKKLTVTCSQNMNHEYMSWYRQDPGLGLRQIYYSMNVEVTDKGDVPEGYKVSRKEKRNFPLILESPSPNQTSLYFCASSQGMELFFGSGTQLSVL.

This clone has more than one count but fewer than ten. The rearrangement uses TRBV6-5 and TRBJ1-4; unclear D gene. The CDR3 length is 13 residues. Per the germline V gene, CDR1 is MNHEY and CDR2 is SVGAGI. Trimming took off 6 bases at V and 10 bases at J, with 15 bases between the two ends. Here the CDR3 DNA reads TGTGCCAGCAGGAACAGTGGTGAGGGAAAACTGTTTTTT. This encodes CASRNSGEGKLFF.

V and J are TRBV7-2 and TRBJ1-1, with no clear D. CDR1 and CDR2 from the germline V gene are SGHTA and FQGNSA. The CDR3 is made up of 14 amino acids. V lost 5 bases, J lost 5 bases, and 15 bases lay in between. CDR3 loop: CASSLQGGWTEAFF. The CDR3 DNA sequence: TGTGCCAGCAGCCTCCAAGGAGGGTGGACTGAAGCTTTCTTT.

This sequence joins TRBV2 and TRBJ1-4; TRBD1 is a possible D gene (6 bases). This CDR3 is built from 15 residues. CDR1 is SNHLY, CDR2 FYNNEI, per germline. Trimming took 4 bases from V and 0 from J, leaving 9 bases between them. The CDR3 region has the DNA TGTGCCAGCAGTGTCAGACAGGCAACTAATGAAAAACTGTTTTTT. Protein sequence: CASSVRQATNEKLFF.

V and J are TRBV29-1 and TRBJ2-5; 7 bases are shared with TRBD1. The junction had 16 bases not matched to a gene; V was cut back by 4 bases and J by 5 bases. From germline, CDR1 is SQVTM and CDR2 ANQGSEA. The CDR3 sequence is 16 residues long. DNA of the CDR3: TGCAGCGTTGGAGCGAGACAGGGATCTAGTTCGGAGACCCAGTACTTC. Translated: CSVGARQGSSSETQYF.

The DNA of the CDR3 is TGCGCCAGCAGTTTACAGGGGCCGCACCAAGAGACCCAGTACTTC. Encoded protein: CASSLQGPHQETQYF. This sequence joins TRBV5-1 and TRBJ2-5; 7 nucleotides align to TRBD1. J lost 0 bases, V lost 5 bases, and 7 bases had no gene match. The CDR3 contains 15 residues. Germline V gene sequence: CDR1 SGHRS, CDR2 YFSETQ.

The CDR3 DNA reads as TGTGCCAGCAGCGAGACAGGGGGACCCTACAATGAGCAGTTCTTC. Protein product: CASSETGGPYNEQFF. This chain joins TRBV2 and TRBJ2-1; 9 nucleotides line up with TRBD1. Per the germline V gene, CDR1 is SNHLY and CDR2 is FYNNEI. Unmatched junction bases numbered 5, after V lost 6 bases and J lost 2 bases. The CDR3 contains 15 residues.